The clone carrying this T cell receptor (beta chain) is medium-sized. Because the library targeted alpha chains, this beta chain is an off-target read whose size means little. The CDR3 spans 16 residues. Germline V CDR1 and CDR2: LGHDT, YNNKEL (reference sequence). V gave up 4 bases and J gave up 0 bases; unmatched junction bases: 5. Via MiXCR, TCRdb re-called the 5' RACE reads, giving one row per CDR3 protein. This sample carries about 7,800 distinct CDR3 sequences, 8.6% of them seen once, and the ten largest clones take around 49%. The data stem from a study of spatial heterogeneity in lung cancer. Study in general: Detection consistently captured more beta-chain sequences than alpha-chain sequences.

Time point of the sample: sample taken at primary tumor resection. In each case, whole RNA from tumor, nontumor lung or frozen PBMC was sequenced unsorted. The chain employs TRBV3-1 and TRBJ1-1; the match to TRBD1 covers 10 bases. This specimen was PBMCs, taken at surgery. The TCR originated in a male donor with early-stage non-small cell lung cancer. Here the CDR3 DNA reads TGTGCCAGCAGCCGGGGACAGGGGACATTGAACACTGAAGCTTTCTTT. Translation gives CASSRGQGTLNTEAFF.